These 18 T cell receptor beta chains originate from one sample sequenced in a study of CD8+ T cells in alopecia areata. Treatment indicated: oral pan-JAK inhibitor, 5-10 mg twice daily. RNA, once extracted, was reverse transcribed into cDNA for use as the sequencing template. Clones were read by immunoSEQ multiplex PCR, and TCRdb kept only the in-frame ones, dropping some. The data contain approximately 280,000 clones, roughly 60% of them singletons. The sequencing here drew on CD4+ T cells sorted from blood, taken at week 24, from a patient treated with tofacitinib. The source is a human donor with alopecia areata.

CDR3: CAVSPGSSYNSPLHF. The CDR3 region has the DNA TGTGCCGTGAGCCCGGGGAGTTCCTATAATTCACCCCTCCACTTT. The rearrangement links TRBV28 to TRBJ1-6; D is unresolved. Trimming took 11 bases from V and 1 from J, leaving 15 bases between them. In germline, CDR1 is MDHEN, CDR2 SYDVKM. The CDR3 is 15 residues long.

The chain is built from TRBV30 and TRBJ1-5; D is possibly TRBD1 (5 bases). The CDR3 sequence is 14 residues long. Trimming removed 2 bases from V and 6 bases from J, with 14 bases in between. Germline V lookup: CDR1 GTSNPN, CDR2 SVGIG (reference sequence). The chain's CDR3 is CAWSPRQRGQPQHF. DNA of the CDR3: TGTGCCTGGAGTCCCCGACAAAGGGGTCAGCCCCAGCATTTT.

The sample holds a few counts of this clone. The rearrangement uses TRBV19 and TRBJ1-2; the D is unclear. Germline values: CDR1 LNHDA, CDR2 SQIVND (reference sequence). V dropped 7 bases and J dropped 1 base, with 10 bases sitting between them. This CDR3 spans 13 amino acids. In DNA, the CDR3 is TGTGCCAGTACCCAACCCGATAACTATGGCTACACCTTC. Translating gives CASTQPDNYGYTF.

This clone was seen a handful of times. The V call is TRBV15, the J call TRBJ1-5, with D possibly TRBD1 on 5 matching bases. CDR1 LNHNV and CDR2 YYDKDF come from the germline V gene (reference sequence). Trimming stripped 6 bases from V and 7 bases from J, with 19 bases between. This CDR3 spans 15 amino acids. CDR3 protein: CATSTGATFRQPQHF. The CDR3 region has the DNA TGTGCCACCAGTACCGGGGCGACCTTTCGCCAGCCCCAGCATTTT.

This clone showed up just a few times. The V call is TRBV5-4, the J call TRBJ2-7, with D possibly TRBD2 on 6 matching bases. Per germline, CDR1 SGHNT and CDR2 YYREEE (reference sequence). V dropped 4 bases and J dropped 4 bases, with 12 bases sitting between them. This CDR3 region has 13 residues. CDR3 in DNA: TGTGCCAGCAGCCGTGGTGGGACTTACGAGCAGTACTTC. It codes for CASSRGGTYEQYF.

The chain carries TRBV27 and TRBJ2-7, with D perhaps being TRBD1 or TRBD2 (5 bases each). The V end lost 5 bases, the J end lost 4 bases, and 15 bases lay between the germline ends. CDR1 is MNHEY, CDR2 SMNVEV, per germline (reference sequence). CDR3 length: 14 residues. The CDR3 DNA reads as TGTGCCAGCAGTCCTCCGGGACCGGTATACGAGCAGTACTTC. Translation gives CASSPPGPVYEQYF.

The J gene is TRBJ1-6, the V gene TRBV29-1, with TRBD1 as a possible D gene (6 bases). V lost 4 bases and J lost 7, with 17 bases in between. The CDR3 spans 15 residues. Germline lookup yields CDR1 SQVTM and CDR2 ANQGSEA. As DNA, the CDR3 is TGCAGCGTTGCTTTGGGGGGCCATAGCAATTCACCCCTCCACTTT. Protein sequence: CSVALGGHSNSPLHF.

This clone is a singleton in its sample. J is TRBJ2-2 and V is TRBV4-2, with no clear D. Germline lookup yields CDR1 LGHNA and CDR2 YNFKEQ. V lost 0 bases, J lost 4 bases, and 15 bases lay in between. The CDR3 sequence is 17 residues long. CDR3 DNA: TGTGCCAGCAGCCAAGATCAGCGATTGACTCTCACCGGGGAGCTGTTTTTT. This gives the protein CASSQDQRLTLTGELFF.

The chain links TRBV5-1 to TRBJ2-7, with D possibly being TRBD1 (6 bases). Germline V gene lookup returns CDR1 SGHRS and CDR2 YFSETQ. The CDR3 totals 15 residues. Trimming took 0 bases from V and 0 from J, leaving 10 bases between them. This chain's CDR3 is CASSLGPGASYEQYF. The CDR3 DNA sequence: TGCGCCAGCAGCTTGGGGCCAGGGGCCTCCTACGAGCAGTACTTC.

The chain couples TRBV30 to TRBJ1-6; perhaps TRBD1 as D (6 bases). The CDR3 is 12 residues long. CDR1 GTSNPN and CDR2 SVGIG come from the germline V gene (reference sequence). The germline V and J ends were trimmed by 7 bases and 12 bases, with 16 bases remaining between them. The CDR3 region is CAYDRQAGPLHF. CDR3 bases: TGTGCCTACGATCGACAGGCAGGACCCCTCCACTTT. The whole variable domain, remainder taken from reference TRBV30 and TRBJ1-6, is SQTIHQWPATLVQPVGSPLSLECTVEGTSNPNLYWYRQAAGRGLQLLFYSVGIGQISSEVPQNLSASRPQDRQFILSSKKLLLSDSGFYLCAYDRQAGPLHFGNGTRLTVT.

The chain has TRBV30 and TRBJ1-6; D gene uncertain. Germline CDR1 reads GTSNPN; CDR2 reads SVGIG (reference sequence). This CDR3 has 12 amino acids. V lost 0 bases, J lost 11 bases, and 8 bases lay in between. CDR3 sequence reads: CAWSVPGTPLHF. The CDR3 coding sequence is TGTGCCTGGAGTGTACCGGGAACACCCCTCCACTTT.

This rearrangement joins TRBV7-9 to TRBJ2-7; D call uncertain. This CDR3 has 15 amino acids. The V end lost 5 bases, the J end lost 5 bases, and 19 bases lay between the germline ends. Germline-derived CDR1 and CDR2 are SEHNR and FQNEAQ (reference sequence). DNA for the CDR3: TGTGCCAGCAGCCTCGAGATGCCCCGCAGCCACGAGCAGTACTTC. Translating it yields CASSLEMPRSHEQYF.

The count of this clone is one. The chain couples TRBV6-5 to TRBJ1-1, with D possibly TRBD1 on 6 matching bases. The V end was cut by 8 bases, the J end by 2 bases, with 18 bases between. CDR3 length: 15 amino acids. Germline values: CDR1 MNHEY, CDR2 SVGAGI. The CDR3: CASSRGADINTEAFF. The CDR3 nucleotides are TGTGCCAGCTCACGGGGGGCCGATATTAACACTGAAGCTTTCTTT.

The chain is built from TRBV7-2 and TRBJ2-2, with D perhaps assigned TRBD1 or TRBD2 (6 bases each). This CDR3 spans 16 amino acids. Trimming removed 1 base from V and 0 bases from J, with 9 bases in between. Germline CDR1 and CDR2: SGHTA and FQGNSA. Written as DNA, the CDR3 is TGTGCCAGCAGCTTAGAGGGGGGCTCGAACACCGGGGAGCTGTTTTTT. Protein: CASSLEGGSNTGELFF. The whole variable domain, filled in from reference TRBV7-2 and TRBJ2-2, reads GAGVSQSPSNKVTEKGKDVELRCDPISGHTALYWYRQSLGQGLEFLIYFQGNSAPDKSGLPSDRFSAERTGGSVSTLTIQRTQQEDSAVYLCASSLEGGSNTGELFFGEGSRLTVL.

This clone was detected a few times. V and J are TRBV19 and TRBJ2-7; TRBD1 matches at 8 bases. The germline CDR1 and CDR2 sequences are LNHDA and SQIVND (reference sequence). The CDR3 covers 15 residues. Trimming at V came to 10 bases and at J to 3 bases, leaving 14 bases not matched to a gene. The CDR3 loop is CATSEGAGGHYEQYF. The CDR3 nucleotides are TGTGCCACCTCGGAAGGGGCAGGGGGCCACTACGAGCAGTACTTC.

The gene calls are TRBV4-1 and TRBJ2-5; 8 nucleotides line up with TRBD1. CDR1 and CDR2 (germline): MGHRA, YSYEKL. The CDR3 is 18 amino acids. V lost 1 base, J lost 0 bases, and 10 bases stayed unmatched. CDR3 sequence (DNA): TGCGCCAGCAGCCAAGTTTTAGATGGACAGGGACACCAAGAGACCCAGTACTTC. This encodes CASSQVLDGQGHQETQYF.

This chain uses TRBV30 with TRBJ1-2; D may be TRBD1 (5 bases). The CDR3 length is 11 residues. Germline V gene sequence: CDR1 GTSNPN, CDR2 SVGIG (reference sequence). V was clipped by 3 bases and J by 10 bases, with 12 bases between them. DNA for the CDR3: TGTGCCTGGAGCATGGGACCGCTCTACACCTTC. Residues: CAWSMGPLYTF.

The J gene is TRBJ1-2, the V gene TRBV30, with 7 bases aligning to TRBD1. The V gene end was trimmed by 3 bases and the J gene end by 8 bases; junction bases not matched to a gene: 6. Germline V gene sequence: CDR1 GTSNPN, CDR2 SVGIG (reference sequence). The CDR3 runs to 12 residues. DNA of the CDR3: TGTGCCTGGAGGCTGACAGGGCTAGGCTACACCTTC. This gives the protein CAWRLTGLGYTF.